The T cell receptor (beta chain) under discussion was sequenced for a study of OX40 agonist ivuxolimab in advanced cancers. V was clipped by 0 bases and J by 8 bases; unmatched bases: 4. This CDR3 region has 14 residues. Germline V gene sequence: CDR1 SGDLS, CDR2 YYNGEE. Sequencing used immunoSEQ multiplex PCR; TCRdb keeps in-frame clones, though not all of them. The sample lists about 110,000 clones; approximately 89% were seen once. Systemic immunosuppression or a history of autoimmune disease excluded patients. The sequences come from CD4+ or CD8+ T cells sorted from blood, collected in a trial of the OX40 agonist ivuxolimab. The TCR sequence derives from an adult with an advanced solid tumor such as melanoma, head and neck, liver or kidney cancer. The chain carries TRBV9 and TRBJ2-5; 10 nucleotides line up with TRBD2. The CDR3 is CASSVVPSGSTQYF. For the CDR3, the DNA is TGTGCCAGCAGCGTAGTTCCTAGCGGGAGTACCCAGTACTTC. Supplemented by reference TRBV9 and TRBJ2-5, the full variable domain reads DSGVTQTPKHLITATGQRVTLRCSPRSGDLSVYWYQQSLDQGLQFLIQYYNGEERAKGNILERFSAQQFPDLHSELNLSSLELGDSALYFCASSVVPSGSTQYFGPGTRLLVL.